This is a list of T cell receptor beta chains from one sample in a study of T cell repertoires in cytomegalovirus infection. TCRdb reanalysed the reads using MiXCR and keeps one entry per CDR3 protein. The table has about 920,000 distinct CDR3 sequences, roughly 30% seen once; the top ten hold about 14%. Antigens of these TCRs are unknown. Specimen: cultured CD8+ T cells from PBMCs, collected from culture after CMV antigen stimulation. The receptors were sampled from a human donor in good health (CMV status not recorded). Some clones in this sample may be carry-over from other donors' samples. Each CDR3 is given with its conserved first and last residue. D genes are given only for firm matches. Expanded clones get a size class; other rows say once, few or many, or leave the size out.

V: TRBV7-2
J: TRBJ2-2
D: TRBD2
size: .
CDR3: CASSSEAGLHLTGELFF
DNA: TGTGCCAGCAGCTCCGAAGCGGGACTCCATCTCACCGGGGAGCTGTTTTTT

V: TRBV28
J: TRBJ1-1
D: .
size: .
CDR3: CASSFPTSTGGNTEAFF
DNA: TGTGCCAGCAGTTTTCCTACTTCAACGGGGGGGAACACTGAAGCTTTCTTT

V: TRBV6-5
J: TRBJ2-1
D: TRBD2
size: many
CDR3: CASSGGGEQFF
DNA: TGTGCCAGCAGCGGGGGGGGTGAGCAGTTCTTC

V: TRBV7-9
J: TRBJ1-2
D: .
size: .
CDR3: CASSGDQEIYGYTF
DNA: TGTGCCAGCAGCGGAGATCAGGAGATATATGGCTACACCTTC

V: TRBV5-1
J: TRBJ2-7
D: .
size: .
CDR3: CASSLGWGRFYEQYF
DNA: TGCGCCAGCAGCTTGGGCTGGGGTCGTTTCTACGAGCAGTACTTC

V: TRBV29-1
J: TRBJ1-4
D: .
size: few
CDR3: CSAGPATNEKLFF
DNA: TGCAGCGCCGGGCCCGCAACTAATGAAAAACTGTTTTTT

V: TRBV5-6
J: TRBJ1-4
D: TRBD1
size: .
CDR3: CASSRSGTGATNEKLFF
DNA: TGTGCCAGCAGCCGGTCCGGGACAGGGGCAACTAATGAAAAACTGTTTTTT

V: TRBV6-1
J: TRBJ2-7
D: .
size: many
CDR3: CASRQGPEQYF
DNA: TGTGCCAGCAGGCAGGGGCCCGAGCAGTACTTC

V: TRBV7-2
J: TRBJ2-3
D: .
size: .
CDR3: CASSVGAGPSTDTQYF
DNA: TGTGCCAGCAGCGTGGGAGCGGGCCCTAGCACAGATACGCAGTATTTT

V: TRBV9
J: TRBJ1-1
D: TRBD1
size: .
CDR3: CASSVAGQGYTEAFF
DNA: TGTGCCAGCAGCGTAGCCGGACAGGGATACACTGAAGCTTTCTTT

V: TRBV6-6
J: TRBJ2-7
D: .
size: .
CDR3: CASSYAGSSYEQYF
DNA: TGTGCCAGCAGTTACGCAGGGTCCTCCTACGAGCAGTACTTC

V: TRBV28
J: TRBJ1-2
D: TRBD1
size: .
CDR3: CASSFTGGTGYTF
DNA: TGTGCCAGCAGTTTTACAGGGGGGACTGGCTACACCTTC

V: TRBV7-6
J: TRBJ1-1
D: TRBD1
size: few
CDR3: CASSLVGQGDPEAFF
DNA: TGTGCCAGCAGCTTAGTTGGACAGGGGGATCCTGAAGCTTTCTTT

V: TRBV7-6
J: TRBJ2-1
D: TRBD2
size: many
CDR3: CASSQKPGGSSYNEQFF
DNA: TGTGCCAGCAGCCAAAAACCGGGAGGGAGCTCCTACAATGAGCAGTTCTTC

V: TRBV4-1
J: TRBJ1-1
D: .
size: .
CDR3: CASSQALRGATEAFF
DNA: TGCGCCAGCAGCCAAGCTTTGCGTGGGGCCACTGAAGCTTTCTTT

V: TRBV20-1
J: TRBJ2-5
D: TRBD2
size: .
CDR3: CSASGLAGGRYQETQYF
DNA: TGCAGTGCTAGTGGACTAGCGGGGGGCCGGTACCAAGAGACCCAGTACTTC

V: TRBV6-5
J: TRBJ1-2
D: .
size: few
CDR3: CASLGRVSNYGYTF
DNA: TGTGCCAGCCTGGGCAGAGTTTCTAACTATGGCTACACCTTC

V: TRBV5-1
J: TRBJ2-3
D: TRBD1
size: few
CDR3: CASSRTGVDTQYF
DNA: TGCGCCAGCAGCCGCACAGGGGTCGATACGCAGTATTTT

V: TRBV28
J: TRBJ2-1
D: .
size: .
CDR3: CASSLSGGEDVAEQFF
DNA: TGTGCCAGCAGTTTAAGTGGCGGGGAGGACGTTGCGGAGCAGTTCTTC

V: TRBV7-9
J: TRBJ1-5
D: TRBD1
size: .
CDR3: CASSLALTGDQPQHF
DNA: TGTGCCAGCAGCTTGGCATTGACAGGGGATCAGCCCCAGCATTTT